This T cell receptor (beta chain) came from a study of OX40 agonist ivuxolimab in advanced cancers. The CDR3 has 14 residues. Germline-derived CDR1 and CDR2 are SGHVS and FNYEAQ. The V end was cut by 3 bases, the J end by 9 bases, with 18 bases between. The data were produced by immunoSEQ multiplex PCR, yet TCRdb's version contains in-frame clones alone and is incomplete. The sample lists some 55,000 clones; 60% to 80% were seen once. V is TRBV7-6 and J is TRBJ2-7; possible D gene TRBD1, 5 bases. The specimen was CD4+ or CD8+ T cells sorted from blood, collected in a trial of the OX40 agonist ivuxolimab. The TCR was taken from an adult with an advanced solid tumor such as melanoma, head and neck, liver or kidney cancer. CDR3 sequence reads: CASSFMDTGWGQYF. The CDR3 nucleotides are TGTGCCAGCAGCTTTATGGACACCGGGTGGGGGCAGTACTTC.